Below, one T cell receptor (beta chain) is given with its context. No antigen is known for it. The primer mix had 60 Vbeta and 13 Jbeta primers. Per the original methods: Later analysis identified around 85 million unique TCR beta chains, about 10 million shared. Produced via immunoSEQ multiplex PCR; TCRdb's table is partial and in-frame only. V and J calls and clone size are given by that table; D and trimming were obtained from the DNA. The sample lists around 85,000 clones, 60% to 85% occurring once. This record belongs to a study of cytomegalovirus exposure and HLA in healthy donors. CDR3 size: 15 residues. The V and J ends lost 2 bases and 4 bases, in that order; junction bases with no gene match: 8. Germline assignment: CDR1 GTSNPN and CDR2 SVGIG (reference sequence). Study results and limitations: An analysis was carried out later, and it reportedly showed fewer N-insertions in an Asian-associated ancestry cluster than the approximately 670-donor mean. Associated with HLA alleles at 0.05 false discovery rate in a later analysis were some 16,000 TCR beta sequences. Analysis performed later showed TCR beta chains linked to HLA being more clonally expanded than equally common others.

This clonotype originated in a male donor in good health and CMV-seronegative. Sequencing input: PBMCs. The rearrangement joins TRBV30 to TRBJ1-5; 7 bases align to TRBD1. The CDR3 DNA follows: TGTGCCTGGAGTTCGCGGGGACAGCAGAATCAGCCCCAGCATTTT. It yields the protein CAWSSRGQQNQPQHF.